Following are 5 T cell receptor beta chains from one sample sequenced in a study of shared clonotypes between healthy human individuals. The repertoire was sequenced with immunoSEQ multiplex PCR; TCRdb's copy has only in-frame clones and lacks some. This table holds some 380,000 clones, 96% found once. What was sequenced was memory CD8+ T cells sorted from blood. Subset denoted: CD45RO+ cells pooled with CCR7-negative TemRA cells. The receptors shown here come from a man between 25 and 39 years old in good health.

The chain links TRBV29-1 to TRBJ1-1; 7 bases align to TRBD1. Germline lookup yields CDR1 SQVTM and CDR2 ANQGSEA. Unmatched junction bases numbered 6, after V lost 7 bases and J lost 1 base. The CDR3 runs to 13 residues. CDR3 amino acids: CSDRGGRNTEAFF. CDR3 in DNA: TGCAGCGACCGAGGGGGCAGGAACACTGAAGCTTTCTTT.

J is TRBJ1-5 and V is TRBV2, with TRBD1 matching over 7 bases. The junction had 7 bases not matched to a gene; V was cut back by 5 bases and J by 0 bases. This CDR3 is 16 amino acids long. CDR1 is SNHLY, CDR2 FYNNEI, per germline. The CDR3 nucleotides read TGTGCCAGCAGTACAAGACAGGGTCTTAGCAATCAGCCCCAGCATTTT. Translating gives CASSTRQGLSNQPQHF.

This chain links TRBV19 with TRBJ2-1, with TRBD2 matching over 12 bases. Trimming at V came to 6 bases and at J to 7 bases, leaving 4 bases not matched to a gene. Germline CDR1 LNHDA, CDR2 SQIVND (reference sequence). The CDR3 is 14 residues long. This CDR3 reads CASSLAGGHNEQFF. The CDR3 DNA reads TGTGCCAGTAGCCTAGCGGGAGGGCATAATGAGCAGTTCTTC. Variable domain in full (rest from reference TRBV19 and TRBJ2-1): DGGITQSPKYLFRKEGQNVTLSCEQNLNHDAMYWYRQDPGQGLRLIYYSQIVNDFQKGDIAEGYSVSREKKESFPLTVTSAQKNPTAFYLCASSLAGGHNEQFFGPGTRLTVL.

The J gene is TRBJ2-7, the V gene TRBV6-1; D is unclear. Trimming removed 2 bases at V and 3 bases at J, with 8 bases between. CDR3 length: 13 amino acids. CDR1 MNHNS and CDR2 SASEGT come from the germline V gene. The CDR3 region has the DNA TGTGCCAGCAGTGAACGTTCTTACTACGAGCAGTACTTC. Its protein product is CASSERSYYEQYF.

This rearrangement joins TRBV28 to TRBJ1-5; possible D gene TRBD1, 6 bases. The V end was cut by 7 bases, the J end by 3 bases, with 13 bases between. Germline-derived CDR1 and CDR2 are MDHEN and SYDVKM. The CDR3 is 14 residues long. The CDR3 sequence is CASITRGFNQPQHF. The CDR3 coding sequence is TGTGCCAGCATTACCAGGGGTTTCAATCAGCCCCAGCATTTT.